A single sample is the source of the 13 T cell receptor beta chains below, sequenced in a study of human T cells and chemical hapten exposure. MiXCR, applied by TCRdb to the RACE reads, yields one record per CDR3 protein. The sample holds just over 90,000 distinct CDR3 sequences; just under 9% are singletons and the top ten take 2.5% to 3.5%. Time point denoted: healthy volunteer bleed at 2 weeks. Total RNA extraction was carried out from unfractionated whole blood. The sample comprised whole blood. The receptors stem from a female donor in good health. Some clones in this sample may be carry-over from other donors' samples.

This clonotype was picked up a small number of times. This chain joins TRBV12-3 or TRBV12-4 and TRBJ2-3, with D tentatively TRBD2 (5 bases). The CDR3 extends over 16 amino acids. V shed 2 bases and J shed 3 bases, with 15 bases lying between them. The CDR3 is CASSLKRGLRTDTQYF. Here the CDR3 DNA reads TGTGCCAGCAGTTTAAAAAGAGGACTCCGAACAGATACGCAGTATTTT.

The chain is built from TRBV6-1 and TRBJ2-6, with a weak D call TRBD1 (5 bases). The V end lost 4 bases, the J end lost 4 bases, and 14 bases lay between the germline ends. Germline values: CDR1 MNHNS, CDR2 SASEGT. The CDR3 loop spans 16 amino acids. DNA for the CDR3: TGTGCCAGCAGTGTAACTCAGGGAACCGGGGCCAACGTCCTGACTTTC. Protein sequence: CASSVTQGTGANVLTF.

This clonotype was seen ten or more times. The chain carries TRBV7-8 and TRBJ1-5; unclear D gene. This CDR3 is built from 18 residues. From germline, CDR1 is SGHVS and CDR2 FQNEAQ. V gave up 5 bases and J gave up 6 bases, with 26 bases separating them. CDR3 loop: CASSPKRFDWTAFQPQHF. The CDR3 DNA reads TGTGCCAGCAGCCCAAAACGCTTTGATTGGACCGCTTTTCAGCCCCAGCATTTT.

V is TRBV2 and J is TRBJ2-7; D unclear. The CDR3 length is 13 residues. Trimming removed 8 bases from V and 5 bases from J, with 16 bases in between. CDR1 is SNHLY and CDR2 is FYNNEI in the germline V gene. The CDR3 coding sequence is TGTGCCAGCCTGGCAGGCAAAGACCACGAGCAGTACTTC. It is translated as CASLAGKDHEQYF.

The J gene is TRBJ2-7, the V gene TRBV12-3 or TRBV12-4; possible D gene TRBD1, 6 bases. V lost 0 bases to trimming and J lost 2 bases, with 11 bases between them. The CDR3 loop spans 15 amino acids. The CDR3 reads CASSLAGDRTYEQYF. CDR3 coding DNA: TGTGCCAGCAGTTTAGCGGGAGACAGGACCTACGAGCAGTACTTC.

This clonotype was counted ten times or more. The gene calls are TRBV4-2 and TRBJ2-3, with 8 bases lining up with TRBD2. With 6 bases clipped from V and 4 bases from J, the junction kept 9 bases outside the gene matches. Germline CDR1 and CDR2: LGHNA and YNFKEQ. This CDR3 is 15 amino acids long. CDR3 coding DNA: TGTGCCAGCAGGGAAAAAGCGGGAGTTGCAGATACGCAGTATTTT. It codes for CASREKAGVADTQYF.

This clonotype was detected ten times or more. V usage is TRBV29-1 and J usage is TRBJ2-4, with TRBD2 as a possible D gene (5 bases). The CDR3 consists of 14 residues. The germline V and J ends were trimmed by 4 bases and 0 bases, with 10 bases remaining between them. Germline V gene sequence: CDR1 SQVTM, CDR2 ANQGSEA. The CDR3: CSVVSSLAKNIQYF. In nucleotides, the CDR3 is TGCAGCGTTGTCTCTAGCCTAGCCAAAAACATTCAGTACTTC. The full variable domain, in which reference TRBV29-1 and TRBJ2-4 provide the parts outside the CDR3, is SAVISQKPSRDICQRGTSLTIQCQVDSQVTMMFWYRQQPGQSLTLIATANQGSEATYESGFVIDKFPISRPNLTFSTLTVSNMSPEDSSIYLCSVVSSLAKNIQYFGAGTRLSVL.

There are many counts of this clonotype. The rearrangement joins TRBV11-2 to TRBJ2-7; D not certain. Germline loops: CDR1 SGHAT, CDR2 FQNNGV. Between the trimmed V and J ends, which lost 1 base and 7 bases, there was a span of 8 bases. The CDR3 runs 12 residues. The CDR3: CASSLGAKEQYF. In DNA, the CDR3 is TGTGCCAGCAGCTTAGGAGCAAAAGAGCAGTACTTC.

The rearrangement uses TRBV12-3 or TRBV12-4 and TRBJ1-2; 9 nucleotides line up with TRBD1. CDR3 size: 13 residues. The V gene end was trimmed by 6 bases and the J gene end by 2 bases; junction bases not matched to a gene: 1. The CDR3 DNA follows: TGTGCCAGCAGGGGGACAGGGAACTATGGCTACACCTTC. Translating it yields CASRGTGNYGYTF.

This clonotype has at least ten counts. The chain is built from TRBV12-3 or TRBV12-4 and TRBJ2-3, with 9 bases fitting TRBD2. The trim removed 3 bases at V and 3 bases at J, leaving 4 bases unmatched. CDR3 length: 15 amino acids. The CDR3 nucleotides read TGTGCCAGCAGTTTTGGCGGGAGGGCGACAGATACGCAGTATTTT. Protein: CASSFGGRATDTQYF.

The chain joins TRBV6-5 to TRBJ1-6; a weak D match, TRBD1 (6 bases). The CDR3 has 17 residues. Trimming cost V 4 bases and J 0 bases, with 13 bases left between them. Germline V CDR1 and CDR2: MNHEY, SVGAGI. Here the CDR3 DNA reads TGTGCCAGCAGTTCCATACAGGGCAGCTCCTATAATTCACCCCTCCACTTT. As protein: CASSSIQGSSYNSPLHF.

This chain uses TRBV28 with TRBJ2-5, with TRBD1 matching 8 bases. CDR1 MDHEN and CDR2 SYDVKM come from the germline V gene. Germline trimming cut 6 bases from V and 1 base from J; bases unmatched to any gene: 7. The CDR3 is 15 residues long. The CDR3 reads CASRYQGQGQETQYF. The CDR3 DNA sequence: TGTGCCAGCAGATATCAAGGACAGGGCCAAGAGACCCAGTACTTC.

The V and J genes are TRBV28 and TRBJ1-5, with D possibly TRBD1 on 5 matching bases. Germline V gene lookup returns CDR1 MDHEN and CDR2 SYDVKM. With 2 bases removed from V and 2 bases from J, the gap between germline ends came to 19 bases. The CDR3 runs to 18 residues. This chain's CDR3 is CASSLNVLGGGGNQPQHF. The DNA for the CDR3 is TGTGCCAGCAGTTTAAATGTGTTGGGGGGAGGAGGCAATCAGCCCCAGCATTTT.